One T cell receptor (beta chain) is described in this entry. Its target is not known. The CDR3 extends over 15 amino acids. CDR1 and CDR2 from the germline V gene are LGHDT and YNNKEL (reference sequence). Trimming removed 1 base from V and 1 base from J, with 9 bases in between. This specimen comes from a study of T cell responses to AZD1222 COVID-19 vaccine. Whole-study findings and limits: Mostly white British, mostly female donors; authors suggested clonal diversity may be underestimated. After the peak T cell response, and only then, were repertoires sampled. Reports indicate that nearly half of spike-specific TCRs are directed at unmutated variant regions.

Pooling covered second doses at about 4 or about 12 weeks. The protocol was immunoSEQ multiplex PCR, while the TCRdb copy is restricted to in-frame clones and leaves out a portion. Among about 160,000 clones listed, about 91% were seen once. This specimen was peripheral blood, taken 28 days after the second AZD1222 dose. The rearrangement links TRBV3-1 (or the pseudogene TRBV3-2) to TRBJ2-3; D possibly corresponds to TRBD2 (5 bases). The source of this sequence is an adult who received the AZD1222 COVID-19 vaccine. CDR3 in amino acids: CASSQVGAGTDTQYF. The CDR3 DNA is TGTGCCAGCAGCCAAGTGGGAGCGGGCACAGATACGCAGTATTTT.